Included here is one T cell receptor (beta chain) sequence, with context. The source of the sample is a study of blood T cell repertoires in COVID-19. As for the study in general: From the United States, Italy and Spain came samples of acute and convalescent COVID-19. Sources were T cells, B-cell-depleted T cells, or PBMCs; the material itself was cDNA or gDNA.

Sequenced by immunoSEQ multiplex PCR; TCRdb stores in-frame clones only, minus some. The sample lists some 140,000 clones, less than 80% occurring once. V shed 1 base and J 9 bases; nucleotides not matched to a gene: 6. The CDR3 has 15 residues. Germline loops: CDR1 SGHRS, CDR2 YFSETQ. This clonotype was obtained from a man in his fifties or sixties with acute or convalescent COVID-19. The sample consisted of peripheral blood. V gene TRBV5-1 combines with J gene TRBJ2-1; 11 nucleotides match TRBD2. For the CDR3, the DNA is TGCGCCAGCAGCTTGTCTAGCGGGGGGCTCGGTGAGCAGTTCTTC. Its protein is CASSLSSGGLGEQFF.